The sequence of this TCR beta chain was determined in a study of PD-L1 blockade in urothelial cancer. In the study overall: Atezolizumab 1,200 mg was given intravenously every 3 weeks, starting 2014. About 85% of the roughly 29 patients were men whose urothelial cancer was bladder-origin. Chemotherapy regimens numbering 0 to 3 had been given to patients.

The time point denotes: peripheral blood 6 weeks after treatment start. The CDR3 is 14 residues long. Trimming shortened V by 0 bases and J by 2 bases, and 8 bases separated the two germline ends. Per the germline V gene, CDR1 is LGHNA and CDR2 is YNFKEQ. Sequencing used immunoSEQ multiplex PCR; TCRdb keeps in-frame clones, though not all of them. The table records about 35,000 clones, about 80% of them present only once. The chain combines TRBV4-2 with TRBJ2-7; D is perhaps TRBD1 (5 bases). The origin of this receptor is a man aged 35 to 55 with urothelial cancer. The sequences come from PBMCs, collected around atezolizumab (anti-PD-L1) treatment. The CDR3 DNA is TGTGCCAGCAGCCAAGAACCGACAGCCTACGAGCAGTACTTC. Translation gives CASSQEPTAYEQYF.